Detailed here is one TCR beta chain. Its cognate antigen has yet to be identified. Base qualities are missing; no much larger clone stands one base away. The sample has other DNA sequences that encode this CDR3 too. Counted from cysteine to phenylalanine, this CDR3 has 15 amino acids. Here the CDR3 DNA is all that survives: 45 bases in frame from base 1. V and J lose 3 bases and 4 bases, and a span of 15 bases separates them. CDR1 and CDR2 are read off the germline V gene as KGHSH and LQKENI. TCRbeta CDR3 regions were amplified from genomic DNA using the immunoSEQ Assay, a bias-controlled multiplex PCR. In the source study's methods: The number of nucleated cells in each sample was estimated by amplification of reference gene primers within the assay. To quantify the absolute abundance of each unique TCRbeta CDR3 rearrangement, sequence reads were collapsed and filtered. For each sample, productive Simpson clonality was calculated by taking the square root of Simpson's diversity index across productive rearrangements. The table comes from immuneACCESS by way of TCRdb, which keeps in-frame sequences with V and J called. Part of the clones is missing from these tables; in studies checked, under half for an unresolved V gene and the rest for unknown reasons. Clone size and the V and J calls come from that table; the DNA yielded D and trimming. For this sample the table gives hundreds of thousands of clones, of which more than 70% were detected only once. Of the sample, 1.2% is held by the ten largest clones.

The data are from a study of blood T cell repertoires in COVID-19 (TCRdb year 2020). About the study as a whole: The collaborator samples originated in the United States, Italy and Spain and spanned the acute and convalescent phases of COVID-19. The material from the prospective study consisted of cDNA or gDNA derived from T cells, B-cell-depleted T cells, or PBMCs. Deeply sampled blood TCRbeta repertoires from subjects exposed to, actively infected with, or recovered from COVID-19 were included in the dataset. The repertoires were made available in a free public database intended to serve as a resource for research on the immune response to SARS-CoV-2. Samples came from the ongoing ImmuneRACE study (first 160 participants) plus 1,254 subjects from 6 global collaborators. The sample metadata nearly always contained a de-identified subject ID, COVID-19 status, age in years and sex. Where available, HLA class I and class II types were obtained from metadata supplied by the sample provider rather than from assay-based typing.

Participants in the prospective study were enrolled through a virtual design, were aged about 18 to 100 years, and lived in 24 United States geographic areas. In the prospective study, cohorts were assigned on the basis of participant-reported clinical history obtained from a screening survey and a study questionnaire. Each participant in the prospective study had whole blood, serum and a nasopharyngeal or oropharyngeal swab collected by mobile phlebotomists. Over a roughly 2-month period, participants in the prospective study had the option of providing additional blood draws and questionnaires. Blood samples from the prospective study were shipped frozen or at room temperature prior to DNA extraction. The study at large found these results: The quantity of clinical and demographic metadata differed by source and by participant and was supplied without curation.

This receptor was taken from a woman between 40 and 55 years old with acute COVID-19. The rearrangement joined TRBV18 to TRBJ1-1; matching of 6 bases hints at TRBD1 as the D gene. The sequenced sample consisted of PBMCs or T cells enriched from blood (not recorded which). The CDR3 has the sequence CASSPSGGAGTEAFF. The bases are TGTGCCAGCTCACCCTCGGGGGGGGCCGGCACTGAAGCTTTCTTT.